A single sample is the source of the 17 T cell receptor beta chains below, sequenced in a study of T cells in Graves' hyperthyroidism and ophthalmopathy. The TCR beta CDR3 regions underwent amplification using RNA transcripts as the source. Using the HTBI primer set, a first-round RT-PCR was run on the TCR CDR3. One entry per CDR3 protein results from TCRdb running MiXCR on the multiplex PCR reads. Among roughly 510,000 distinct CDR3 sequences listed, less than 25% were seen once. Sequencing was done on a sample of blood. These receptors were collected from a man aged 18 to 35 with Graves' hyperthyroidism.

The chain carries TRBV11-1 and TRBJ2-2; 10 nucleotides align to TRBD2. The CDR3 has 15 amino acids. The ends lost 8 bases at V and 2 bases at J; junction bases unmatched: 5. Germline V lookup: CDR1 SGHAT, CDR2 FQDESV (reference sequence). The CDR3 here is CASSWTSGNTGELFF. CDR3 sequence (DNA): TGTGCCAGCTCTTGGACTAGCGGAAACACCGGGGAGCTGTTTTTT.

The V call is TRBV25-1, the J call TRBJ1-2; weak D call: TRBD1 (6 bases). V was pared by 4 bases and J by 7 bases, with 16 bases between. Germline V gives CDR1 MGHDK, CDR2 SYGVNS. The CDR3 is 14 residues long. CDR3 bases: TGTGCCAGCAGTGGTGGAGGGGGAATCTTTGGCTACACCTTC. Encoded protein: CASSGGGGIFGYTF.

This clonotype has ten or more counts. The chain combines TRBV6-1 with TRBJ1-2; D perhaps matches TRBD1 (5 bases). This CDR3 contains 13 residues. Trimming left V 10 bases short and J 3 bases short, with 15 bases between. The germline V gene has CDR1 MNHNS and CDR2 SASEGT. CDR3 region: CATWDGWDYGYTF. CDR3 in DNA: TGTGCCACCTGGGACGGCTGGGACTATGGCTACACCTTC.

This clonotype was detected ten times or more. This chain links TRBV5-1 with TRBJ2-7; D is possibly TRBD2 (6 bases). The CDR3 totals 13 residues. In germline, CDR1 is SGHRS, CDR2 YFSETQ. V lost 0 bases and J lost 5, with 9 bases in between. The CDR3 bases are TGCGCCAGCAGCTTGGTCGGAGGGGACGAGCAGTACTTC. Its protein is CASSLVGGDEQYF.

This chain connects TRBV12-3 or TRBV12-4 to TRBJ2-2; 10 bases match TRBD1. J gave up 2 bases and V 10 bases, and 10 bases lay outside the gene matches. The CDR3 is 16 residues long. The CDR3 spells CATQDWTGGNTGELFF. CDR3 sequence (DNA): TGTGCCACCCAAGATTGGACAGGGGGTAACACCGGGGAGCTGTTTTTT.

There are a few counts of this clonotype. The chain's CDR3 is CASSDRGSSGYTF. Written as DNA, the CDR3 is TGTGCCAGCAGTGACAGGGGAAGCTCTGGCTACACCTTC. The V and J genes are TRBV12-3 or TRBV12-4 and TRBJ1-2; 8 bases fit TRBD1. The J segment lost 7 bases and the V segment lost 5 bases, leaving 6 bases of the junction unmatched. The CDR3 loop spans 13 amino acids.

This clonotype was detected ten times or more. The rearrangement links TRBV7-9 to TRBJ2-5, with 8 positions matching TRBD1. The CDR3 is 16 amino acids. Trimming removed 4 bases from V and 5 bases from J; junction bases left unmatched: 12. CDR1 and CDR2 (germline): SEHNR, FQNEAQ (reference sequence). CDR3 sequence: CASSSPRQGLWETQYF. The CDR3 DNA reads TGTGCCAGCAGCTCCCCCCGACAGGGGTTGTGGGAGACCCAGTACTTC.

This chain connects TRBV5-1 to TRBJ2-5; D possibly corresponds to TRBD1 (6 bases). V was shortened by 5 bases and J by 4 bases, with 12 bases between the two germline ends. The CDR3 has 13 amino acids. Looked up from germline, CDR1 is SGHRS and CDR2 is YFSETQ. CDR3 DNA sequence: TGCGCCAGCAGTTTTGACAGGAGAGAGACCCAGTACTTC. It is translated as CASSFDRRETQYF.

The V call is TRBV12-3 or TRBV12-4, the J call TRBJ1-1; 9 bases are shared with TRBD1. Trimming cost V 6 bases and J 4 bases; bases outside gene matches: 6. This CDR3 contains 14 residues. CDR3 residues: CASRGQGATTEAFF. CDR3 coding DNA: TGTGCCAGCAGGGGACAGGGTGCGACCACTGAAGCTTTCTTT.

Concerning this clonotype: An end of the junction does not agree with germline; a read error may underlie this. The genes are TRBV28 and TRBJ2-5; 7 bases agree with TRBD2. The CDR3 runs to 14 residues. Germline V gives CDR1 MDHEN, CDR2 SYDVKM. The CDR3: CAISLSRGVVSRYF. CDR3 bases: TGTGCCATCAGTCTTTCCCGGGGGGTTGTCTCCCGGTACTTC.

This clonotype was recorded many times. This rearrangement joins TRBV15 to TRBJ1-1; D is ambiguous. Germline V CDR1 and CDR2: LNHNV, YYDKDF (reference sequence). CDR3 length: 13 residues. With 5 bases removed from V and 0 bases from J, the gap between germline ends came to 7 bases. The CDR3 sequence is CATSGTVNTEAFF. The CDR3 bases are TGTGCCACCAGCGGTACAGTGAACACTGAAGCTTTCTTT.

CDR3: CSASTAGYTEAFF. The CDR3 DNA is TGCAGTGCTAGTACGGCAGGGTACACTGAAGCTTTCTTT. The J gene is TRBJ1-1, the V gene TRBV20-1, with D possibly TRBD1 on 5 matching bases. The CDR3 extends over 13 amino acids. Between the trimmed V and J ends, which lost 3 bases and 3 bases, there was a span of 11 bases. Germline lookup yields CDR1 DFQATT and CDR2 SNEGSKA (reference sequence).

This clonotype was counted many times. This chain joins TRBV20-1 and TRBJ1-1, with a tentative D call TRBD1 (6 bases). Trimming shortened V by 6 bases and J by 0 bases, and 11 bases separated the two germline ends. The CDR3 runs 13 residues. Looked up from germline, CDR1 is DFQATT and CDR2 is SNEGSKA (reference sequence). CDR3 sequence: CSAWGHLNTEAFF. For the CDR3, the DNA is TGCAGTGCCTGGGGACACCTGAACACTGAAGCTTTCTTT.

This clonotype was detected many times. The gene calls are TRBV4-1 and TRBJ2-7; D gene ambiguous. This CDR3 has 18 amino acids. Trimming removed 1 base from V and 1 base from J, with 20 bases in between. Germline V gene data show CDR1 as MGHRA and CDR2 as YSYEKL. CDR3: CASSQAIKKGNGSYEQYF. In DNA, the CDR3 is TGCGCCAGCAGCCAAGCCATCAAAAAAGGGAACGGGTCCTACGAGCAGTACTTC.

There are many counts of this clonotype. The gene calls are TRBV11-3 and TRBJ2-2; D remains unclear. The V gene lost 1 base and the J gene lost 6 bases, with 15 bases spanning the gap. Looked up from germline, CDR1 is SGHNT and CDR2 is YENEEA. The CDR3 runs 16 residues. CDR3 sequence: CASSLVLGSFAGELFF. The CDR3 DNA reads TGTGCCAGCAGCTTAGTTTTGGGTTCGTTCGCCGGGGAGCTGTTTTTT.

In regard to this clonotype: Since a much larger clone is just one base distant, this may be a read error. CDR3 loop: CASSSIPQDF. The CDR3 nucleotides are TGTGCCAGCAGCTCCATACCACAGGATTTT. The genes are TRBV28 and TRBJ1-5; D may be TRBD1 (5 bases). CDR3 length: 10 amino acids. From germline, CDR1 is MDHEN and CDR2 SYDVKM.

The chain recombines TRBV5-1 with TRBJ1-3; D gene uncertain. V gave up 4 bases and J gave up 0 bases, with 14 bases separating them. CDR1 and CDR2 (germline): SGHRS, YFSETQ. The CDR3 has 16 residues. The CDR3 is CASSPCMQLSGNTIYF. CDR3 sequence (DNA): TGCGCCAGCAGCCCTTGTATGCAACTCTCTGGAAACACCATATATTTT.